These 25 T cell receptor beta chains came from one sample sequenced in a study of cytomegalovirus exposure and HLA in healthy donors. 60 Vbeta and 13 Jbeta primers were used in PCR. Generated by immunoSEQ multiplex PCR, the TCRdb table keeps only in-frame clones and is missing some. The repertoire holds more than 85,000 clones, with 75% to 85% as singletons. The sequencing sample was made of PBMCs. The source of these receptors is a man aged 18 to 29 in good health and CMV-seronegative.

This clone has only a few counts. The V and J genes are TRBV5-6 and TRBJ2-5, with 7 bases lining up with TRBD1. From germline, CDR1 is SGHDT and CDR2 YYEEEE. The junction had 12 bases not matched to a gene; V was cut back by 4 bases and J by 0 bases. This CDR3 has 17 amino acids. The CDR3 DNA sequence: TGTGCCAGCAGCCGGGGACGGGACAGAAAGTACCAAGAGACCCAGTACTTC. Translated: CASSRGRDRKYQETQYF.

The chain joins TRBV7-8 to TRBJ2-4, with no clear D. The germline CDR1 and CDR2 sequences are SGHVS and FQNEAQ. The CDR3 totals 16 residues. Trimming left V 3 bases short and J 1 base short, with 13 bases between. The CDR3 region is CASSLNPLGAKNIQYF. The CDR3, as DNA: TGTGCCAGCAGCTTGAACCCCCTCGGGGCCAAAAACATTCAGTACTTC. Variable domain in full (rest from reference TRBV7-8 and TRBJ2-4): GAGVSQSPRYKVAKRGQDVALRCDPISGHVSLFWYQQALGQGPEFLTYFQNEAQLDKSGLPSDRFFAERPEGSVSTLKIQRTQQEDSAVYLCASSLNPLGAKNIQYFGAGTRLSVL.

The CDR3 nucleotides are TGCGCCAGCAGCCAAGATCGGGGGAGGTTGGAAGTTGAAGCTTTCTTT. This sequence encodes CASSQDRGRLEVEAFF. This chain uses TRBV4-3 with TRBJ1-1, with D perhaps TRBD1 (5 bases). CDR3 length: 16 amino acids. Germline loops: CDR1 LGHNA, CDR2 YSLEER. V was trimmed by 0 bases and J by 7 bases, leaving 18 bases between them.

The gene calls are TRBV6-5 and TRBJ2-5; no firm D call. Near its end, the DNA agrees better with TRBJ2-7, so the J call may be wrong. The CDR3 spans 11 residues. CDR1 and CDR2 (germline): MNHEY, SVGAGI. The CDR3 DNA is TGTGCCAGCAGTTCCCGGTACGAGCAGTACTTC. This gives the protein CASSSRYEQYF.

This chain uses TRBV20-1 with TRBJ1-4; 7 bases match TRBD1. V was pared by 7 bases and J by 12 bases, with 8 bases of the junction left unmatched. The CDR3 spans 11 residues. The V gene's germline CDR1 is DFQATT and CDR2 SNEGSKA (reference sequence). CDR3 coding DNA: TGCAGTGTTTCGACAGGGCTTCAACTGTTTTTT. Amino acids: CSVSTGLQLFF.

The V call is TRBV19, the J call TRBJ1-2; 10 bases match TRBD1. Germline V lookup: CDR1 LNHDA, CDR2 SQIVND (reference sequence). The CDR3 is 18 residues long. The V and J ends lost 3 bases and 6 bases, in that order; junction bases with no gene match: 16. CDR3 residues: CASSMSLGQGPMAHGYTF. The CDR3 region has the DNA TGTGCCAGTAGTATGTCCTTGGGACAGGGGCCCATGGCGCATGGCTACACCTTC.

The chain employs TRBV30 and TRBJ2-7; TRBD1 agrees at 9 bases. J gave up 2 bases and V 5 bases, and 4 bases lay outside the gene matches. CDR1 and CDR2 from the germline V gene are GTSNPN and SVGIG (reference sequence). CDR3 length: 13 amino acids. The CDR3, as DNA: TGTGCCTGGGGGACAGGGTGCCCCTACGAGCAGTACTTC. Encoded protein: CAWGTGCPYEQYF.

V is TRBV28 and J is TRBJ1-1, with TRBD1 matching 8 bases. This CDR3 has 12 residues. CDR1 is MDHEN, CDR2 SYDVKM, per germline. Losses at the gene ends were 5 bases for V and 10 bases for J; bases not matched to a gene: 6. CDR3 DNA: TGTGCCAGCAGTGGACAGGGCCTTAGAGCTTTCTTT. Translated, it gives CASSGQGLRAFF.

The chain employs TRBV28 and TRBJ2-2; D ambiguous. The CDR3 covers 16 residues. The V end was cut by 2 bases, the J end by 0 bases, with 10 bases between. Germline-derived CDR1 and CDR2 are MDHEN and SYDVKM. CDR3 amino acids: CASSLSVGTNTGELFF. Written as DNA, the CDR3 is TGTGCCAGCAGTTTAAGCGTCGGAACGAACACCGGGGAGCTGTTTTTT. The full variable domain, with the rest looked up from reference TRBV28 and TRBJ2-2, is DVKVTQSSRYLVKRTGEKVFLECVQDMDHENMFWYRQDPGLGLRLIYFSYDVKMKEKGDIPEGYSVSREKKERFSLILESASTNQTSMYLCASSLSVGTNTGELFFGEGSRLTVL.

Only one count was recorded for this clone. The chain is built from TRBV6-6 and TRBJ1-5, with 7 bases matching TRBD1. The CDR3 length is 14 residues. The ends lost 2 bases at V and 7 bases at J; junction bases unmatched: 5. The germline CDR1 and CDR2 sequences are MNHNY and SVGAGI (reference sequence). CDR3 sequence (DNA): TGTGCCAGCAGTTACGAGGGGGCAAAACAGCCCCAGCATTTT. It translates to CASSYEGAKQPQHF.

The J gene is TRBJ1-5, the V gene TRBV4-3, with D maybe TRBD1 (5 bases). Trimming removed 0 bases from V and 0 bases from J, with 21 bases in between. Germline V lookup: CDR1 LGHNA, CDR2 YSLEER. This CDR3 spans 20 amino acids. This CDR3 reads CASSQDSLVAGGSSNQPQHF. DNA of the CDR3: TGCGCCAGCAGCCAAGATAGTTTGGTCGCCGGGGGTAGTAGCAATCAGCCCCAGCATTTT.

The chain has TRBV5-1 and TRBJ1-5; TRBD1 might be the D (5 bases). The CDR3 runs 14 residues. V lost 0 bases and J 6 bases, leaving 10 bases between the germline ends. CDR1 is SGHRS and CDR2 is YFSETQ in the germline V gene. The CDR3 DNA sequence: TGCGCCAGCAGCTTGGGCAGGGCCGGTCAGCCCCAGCATTTT. It translates to CASSLGRAGQPQHF.

The V call is TRBV18, the J call TRBJ2-6; TRBD1 aligns across 12 bases. The CDR3 loop spans 17 amino acids. V shed 3 bases and J 3 bases; nucleotides not matched to a gene: 3. The V gene's germline CDR1 is KGHSH and CDR2 LQKENI. CDR3 in DNA: TGTGCCAGCTCACCTGGGACAGGGGGCGGTGGGGCCAACGTCCTGACTTTC. Amino acid sequence: CASSPGTGGGGANVLTF.

The gene calls are TRBV5-4 and TRBJ2-7; 8 nucleotides line up with TRBD1. This CDR3 is 12 amino acids long. The V and J ends lost 3 bases and 5 bases, in that order; junction bases with no gene match: 1. Germline CDR1 is SGHNT and CDR2 is YYREEE (reference sequence). CDR3 bases: TGTGCCAGCAGCTGGACAGGGAACGAGCAGTACTTC. Translating it yields CASSWTGNEQYF.

Of note for this clone: Germline and junction disagree at one end, which may indicate a read error. The chain has TRBV6-5 and TRBJ2-7, with a tentative D call TRBD2 (6 bases). Germline CDR1 MNHEY, CDR2 SVGAGI. The CDR3 runs 15 residues. CDR3: CASSDSLAPAYEQYF. CDR3 coding DNA: TGTGCCAGCAGTGACTCTCTAGCGCCCGCCTACGAGCAGTACTTC.

The chain uses TRBV5-1 and TRBJ2-1; 7 bases line up with TRBD2. The ends lost 0 bases at V and 6 bases at J; junction bases unmatched: 6. The CDR3 totals 15 residues. Germline values: CDR1 SGHRS, CDR2 YFSETQ. For the CDR3, the DNA is TGCGCCAGCAGCTTGGTTCAAGCGGGGCTCAATGAGCAGTTCTTC. Translated: CASSLVQAGLNEQFF.

The chain combines TRBV5-8 with TRBJ2-7, with 8 bases identical to TRBD1. The V segment lost 3 bases and the J segment 5 bases; nucleotides outside the gene matches: 7. Germline loops: CDR1 SGHTS, CDR2 YDEGEE. CDR3 length equals 14 residues. The CDR3 DNA reads TGTGCCAGCAGCTCGGCAGGGGGCAAGGACGAGCAGTACTTC. Translation: CASSSAGGKDEQYF. Looking up the rest from reference TRBV5-8 and TRBJ2-7 gives the full variable domain: EAGVTQSPTHLIKTRGQQATLRCSPISGHTSVYWYQQALGLGLQFLLWYDEGEERNRGNFPPRFSGRQFPNYSSELNVNALELEDSALYLCASSSAGGKDEQYFGPGTRLTVT.

The chain has TRBV6-5 and TRBJ2-7, with 8 bases identical to TRBD1. Germline-derived CDR1 and CDR2 are MNHEY and SVGAGI. This CDR3 is 16 amino acids long. V lost 0 bases and J lost 5; bases outside the gene matches: 9. The CDR3 DNA reads TGTGCCAGCAGTTACTCTTCTAGGACAGGGATCAACGAGCAGTACTTC. Its translation is CASSYSSRTGINEQYF.

The chain links TRBV7-9 to TRBJ1-2; D unresolved. V lost 1 base and J 4 bases, leaving 10 bases between the germline ends. From germline, CDR1 is SEHNR and CDR2 FQNEAQ (reference sequence). The CDR3 extends over 14 amino acids. The DNA of the CDR3 is TGTGCCAGCAGCTTAGAGGCGGGTGTCTATGGCTACACCTTC. Residues: CASSLEAGVYGYTF.

The chain couples TRBV10-2 to TRBJ2-1, with D possibly TRBD2 on 6 matching bases. CDR1 WSHSY and CDR2 SAAADI come from the germline V gene. The V end lost 0 bases, the J end lost 0 bases, and 12 bases lay between the germline ends. This CDR3 region has 17 residues. The CDR3 coding sequence is TGCGCCAGCAGTGAGTCGAACGGGGGAGTCTCCTACAATGAGCAGTTCTTC. Translating it yields CASSESNGGVSYNEQFF.

V gene TRBV6-1 combines with J gene TRBJ2-6, with D possibly being TRBD1 (6 bases). The CDR3 runs 17 residues. Deletions cut 2 bases from V and 1 base from J, with 12 bases between. Germline V lookup: CDR1 MNHNS, CDR2 SASEGT. CDR3 sequence reads: CASSEWAGASGANVLTF. For the CDR3, the DNA is TGTGCCAGCAGTGAATGGGCAGGGGCATCTGGGGCCAACGTCCTGACTTTC.

This clone was seen only a few times. This chain connects TRBV4-3 to TRBJ1-1, with D tentatively TRBD1 (6 bases). Germline V gene data show CDR1 as LGHNA and CDR2 as YSLEER. V lost 0 bases and J lost 3, with 11 bases in between. The CDR3 runs to 15 residues. The CDR3 bases are TGCGCCAGCAGCCAAGAGCCACAGGGTCACACTGAAGCTTTCTTT. Protein product: CASSQEPQGHTEAFF.

The rearrangement joins TRBV7-2 to TRBJ2-7, with 15 positions matching TRBD2. Germline CDR1 and CDR2: SGHTA and FQGNSA. The CDR3 is made up of 15 amino acids. V was pared by 5 bases and J by 6 bases, with 5 bases of the junction left unmatched. The CDR3 protein is CASSTGLAGGREQYF. DNA of the CDR3: TGTGCCAGCAGCACGGGACTAGCGGGAGGCCGCGAGCAGTACTTC.

This rearrangement joins TRBV6-5 to TRBJ1-4; possible D gene TRBD1, 5 bases. The germline V and J ends were trimmed by 5 bases and 8 bases, with 18 bases remaining between them. The CDR3 length is 15 residues. Germline V lookup: CDR1 MNHEY, CDR2 SVGAGI. The CDR3 region has the DNA TGTGCCAGCAGTGCCCGTGCGGGGGGGAGGGAAAAACTGTTTTTT. Its translation: CASSARAGGREKLFF.

The chain combines TRBV7-2 with TRBJ1-5; tentative D call: TRBD1 (5 bases). The CDR3 length is 15 residues. The germline V gene has CDR1 SGHTA and CDR2 FQGNSA. The ends were cut back, 1 base at V and 7 bases at J, with 14 bases in the middle. CDR3 sequence: CASSLGGLRGQPQHF. CDR3 bases: TGTGCCAGCAGCTTAGGCGGTTTGCGGGGCCAGCCCCAGCATTTT.